The 8 T cell receptor beta chains listed next were all sequenced from one sample in a study of siplizumab effects on memory and regulatory T cells. Only in-frame clones appear in the TCRdb table, and some are missing; sequencing was by immunoSEQ multiplex PCR. Among more than 75,000 clones, around 95% were seen once, and the ten largest hold 0.025% to 0.035%. The sequenced sample consisted of naive CD4+ T cells sorted from blood. These receptors were taken from a human donor in good health.

The CDR3, as DNA: TGTGCCAGCGGATACAGGGGGCTCTATGGCTACACCTTC. Amino acid sequence: CASGYRGLYGYTF. V and J are TRBV6-5 and TRBJ1-2; TRBD1 agrees at 9 bases. CDR1 is MNHEY and CDR2 is SVGAGI in the germline V gene. Losses at the gene ends were 8 bases for V and 4 bases for J; bases not matched to a gene: 5. The CDR3 has 13 residues.

V gene TRBV6-4 combines with J gene TRBJ2-1, with D unresolved. This CDR3 comprises 10 residues. Trimming cost V 11 bases and J 8 bases, with 10 bases left between them. Germline loops: CDR1 MRHNA, CDR2 SNTAGT. CDR3 residues: CARSDHEQFF. The CDR3 DNA is TGTGCCCGCTCCGACCATGAGCAGTTCTTC.

V usage is TRBV6-6 and J usage is TRBJ1-6, with a tentative D call TRBD1 (5 bases). Germline assignment: CDR1 MNHNY and CDR2 SVGAGI (reference sequence). V lost 5 bases and J 5 bases, leaving 10 bases between the germline ends. This CDR3 contains 14 residues. The CDR3 DNA sequence: TGTGCCAGCAGTATGTCGGGGGATAATTCACCCCTCCACTTT. Translated, it gives CASSMSGDNSPLHF.

The chain combines TRBV19 with TRBJ1-5; D perhaps matches TRBD1 (6 bases). CDR3 length equals 14 residues. The germline V gene has CDR1 LNHDA and CDR2 SQIVND (reference sequence). Trimming cost V 5 bases and J 7 bases, with 15 bases left between them. This CDR3 is CASSVRGGEQPQHF. The CDR3 DNA is TGTGCCAGTAGTGTCAGGGGTGGTGAGCAGCCCCAGCATTTT.

The V call is TRBV7-2, the J call TRBJ2-3, with 10 bases matching TRBD2. The V segment lost 5 bases and the J segment 2 bases; nucleotides outside the gene matches: 7. CDR1 is SGHTA and CDR2 is FQGNSA in the germline V gene. The CDR3 runs to 16 residues. DNA for the CDR3: TGTGCCAGCAGCCGTCAGCGGGGGGGCCTCACAGATACGCAGTATTTT. It codes for CASSRQRGGLTDTQYF.

The chain employs TRBV28 and TRBJ1-5, with 7 bases identical to TRBD1. The V segment lost 10 bases and the J segment 0 bases; nucleotides outside the gene matches: 9. Looked up from germline, CDR1 is MDHEN and CDR2 is SYDVKM. CDR3 length: 15 amino acids. The CDR3 protein is CAIRQGVTSNQPQHF. CDR3 bases: TGTGCCATCCGGCAGGGGGTTACTAGCAATCAGCCCCAGCATTTT.

The chain employs TRBV5-6 and TRBJ1-5; 7 bases are shared with TRBD1. This CDR3 region has 15 residues. Germline CDR1 SGHDT, CDR2 YYEEEE. V shed 4 bases, J shed 4 bases, and the junction held 8 bases outside the gene matches. The CDR3 protein is CASSAAGQKNQPQHF. The CDR3 DNA follows: TGTGCCAGCAGCGCCGCGGGACAGAAAAATCAGCCCCAGCATTTT. Supplemented by reference TRBV5-6 and TRBJ1-5, the full variable domain reads DAGVTQSPTHLIKTRGQQVTLRCSPKSGHDTVSWYQQALGQGPQFIFQYYEEEERQRGNFPDRFSGHQFPNYSSELNVNALLLGDSALYLCASSAAGQKNQPQHFGDGTRLSIL.

The chain has TRBV4-3 and TRBJ1-1; D may be TRBD1 (6 bases). The V gene's germline CDR1 is LGHNA and CDR2 YSLEER. The germline V and J ends were trimmed by 0 bases and 2 bases, with 13 bases remaining between them. The length of the CDR3 is 16 residues. The CDR3 loop is CASSQDFRTENTEAFF. CDR3 DNA sequence: TGCGCCAGCAGCCAAGATTTCCGGACAGAAAACACTGAAGCTTTCTTT.